The sequence of this TCR beta chain was determined in a study of blood T cells in healthy people across ages. The use of a sample-barcoded 5' primer and a J-beta primer mix characterized a second PCR of roughly 6 to 11 cycles. TCRdb fed the 5' RACE reads into MiXCR, producing one record per CDR3 protein. The table lists hundreds of thousands of distinct CDR3 sequences, 24% of them singletons, with 8.7% in the top ten. In addition, the sample was reused for a study of T cells of mothers and their children.

The material sequenced was blood. This sequence originates from a boy younger than 18 in good health.

Here the CDR3 DNA reads TGTGCCAGCAGTTACCCTAAAGCCGGGACTGGTTACAATGAGCAGTTCTTC. Its protein product is CASSYPKAGTGYNEQFF. The chain recombines TRBV6-5 with TRBJ2-5, with a weak D call TRBD2 (6 bases). The J call may be wrong; the DNA end is better matched by TRBJ2-1. The length of the CDR3 is 17 residues. Germline V CDR1 and CDR2: MNHEY, SVGAGI.